This T cell receptor (beta chain) originates from a study of blood T cell repertoires in COVID-19. Study as a whole: Collection of acute and convalescent COVID-19 samples took place in the United States, Italy and Spain.

The CDR3 totals 14 residues. V shed 3 bases, J shed 4 bases, and the junction held 6 bases outside the gene matches. The germline V gene encodes CDR1 MNHEY and CDR2 SMNVEV (reference sequence). In the original workflow: Reference gene primer amplification gave estimated nucleated cell counts. The table came from immunoSEQ multiplex PCR; TCRdb's copy has only in-frame clones and leaves some out. The V and J calls and clone size were taken over from that table, and D and trimming were inferred from the DNA. Of roughly 380,000 clones listed, 70% to 90% are singletons. V is TRBV27 and J is TRBJ2-7; TRBD1 agrees at 7 bases. The specimen was PBMCs or T cells enriched from blood (not recorded which). The receptor was isolated from a man aged 25 to 45 who had recovered from COVID-19. CDR3 loop: CASSFRGGGYEQYF. CDR3 nucleotides: TGTGCCAGCAGTTTCCGAGGGGGCGGATACGAGCAGTACTTC.